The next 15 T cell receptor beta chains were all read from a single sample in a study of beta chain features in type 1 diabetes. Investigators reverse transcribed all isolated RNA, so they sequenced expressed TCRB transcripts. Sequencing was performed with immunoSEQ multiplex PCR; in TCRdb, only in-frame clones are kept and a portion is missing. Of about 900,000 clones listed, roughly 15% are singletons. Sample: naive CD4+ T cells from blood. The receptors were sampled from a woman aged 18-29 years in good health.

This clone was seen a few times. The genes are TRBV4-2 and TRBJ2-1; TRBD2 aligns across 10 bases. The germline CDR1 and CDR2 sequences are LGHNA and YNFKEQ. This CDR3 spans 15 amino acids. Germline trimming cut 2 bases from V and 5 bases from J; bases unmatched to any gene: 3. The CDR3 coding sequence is TGTGCCAGCAGCCAACCCGGGACTAGCGACAATGAGCAGTTCTTC. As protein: CASSQPGTSDNEQFF.

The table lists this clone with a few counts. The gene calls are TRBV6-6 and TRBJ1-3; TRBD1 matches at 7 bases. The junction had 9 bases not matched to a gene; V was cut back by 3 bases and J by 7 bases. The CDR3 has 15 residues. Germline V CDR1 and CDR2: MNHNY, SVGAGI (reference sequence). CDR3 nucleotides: TGTGCCAGCAGTTATCAGGGGGAAGCAAGGAACACCATATATTTT. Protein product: CASSYQGEARNTIYF.

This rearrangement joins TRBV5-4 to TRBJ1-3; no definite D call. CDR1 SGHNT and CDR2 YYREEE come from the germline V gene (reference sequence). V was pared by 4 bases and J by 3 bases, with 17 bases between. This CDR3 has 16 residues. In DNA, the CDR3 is TGTGCCAGCAGCCCAGCAGGCAAACCCGGTGGAAACACCATATATTTT. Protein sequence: CASSPAGKPGGNTIYF.

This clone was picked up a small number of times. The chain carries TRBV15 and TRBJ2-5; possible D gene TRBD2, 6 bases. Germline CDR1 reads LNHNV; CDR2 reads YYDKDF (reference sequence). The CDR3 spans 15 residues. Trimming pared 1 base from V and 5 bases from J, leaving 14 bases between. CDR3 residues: CATSRGRSGSETQYF. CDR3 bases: TGTGCCACCAGCAGAGGGAGGTCCGGGAGTGAGACCCAGTACTTC.

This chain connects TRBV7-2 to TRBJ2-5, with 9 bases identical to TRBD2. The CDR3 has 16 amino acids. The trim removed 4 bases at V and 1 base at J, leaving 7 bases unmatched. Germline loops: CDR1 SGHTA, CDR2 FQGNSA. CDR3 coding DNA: TGTGCCAGCAGCTCAAAGGCGGGAGGGATCCAAGAGACCCAGTACTTC. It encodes CASSSKAGGIQETQYF.

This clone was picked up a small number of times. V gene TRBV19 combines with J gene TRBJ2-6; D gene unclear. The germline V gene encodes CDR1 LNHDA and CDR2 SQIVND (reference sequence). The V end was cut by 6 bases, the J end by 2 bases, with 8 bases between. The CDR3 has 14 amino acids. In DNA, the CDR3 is TGTGCCAGTAGAACCACCCCTGGGGCCAACGTCCTGACTTTC. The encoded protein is CASRTTPGANVLTF.

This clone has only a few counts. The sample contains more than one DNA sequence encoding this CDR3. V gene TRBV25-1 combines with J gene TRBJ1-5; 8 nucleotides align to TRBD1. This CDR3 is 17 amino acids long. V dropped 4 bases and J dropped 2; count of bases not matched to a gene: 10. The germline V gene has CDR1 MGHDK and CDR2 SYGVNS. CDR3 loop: CASSGRQGRSGNQPQHF. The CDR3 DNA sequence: TGTGCCAGCAGTGGAAGACAGGGGCGATCAGGCAATCAGCCCCAGCATTTT. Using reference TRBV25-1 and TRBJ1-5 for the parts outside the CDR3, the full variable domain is EADIYQTPRYLVIGTGKKITLECSQTMGHDKMYWYQQDPGMELHLIHYSYGVNSTEKGDLSSESTVSRIRTEHFPLTLESARPSHTSQYLCASSGRQGRSGNQPQHFGDGTRLSIL.

This CDR3 reads CASSLSTRDYGYTF. The DNA of the CDR3 is TGTGCCAGCAGTTTATCGACGAGGGACTATGGCTACACCTTC. The rearrangement joins TRBV28 to TRBJ1-2, with no clear D. CDR3 length equals 14 residues. Germline CDR1 and CDR2: MDHEN and SYDVKM. Trimming pared 1 base from V and 3 bases from J, leaving 9 bases between.

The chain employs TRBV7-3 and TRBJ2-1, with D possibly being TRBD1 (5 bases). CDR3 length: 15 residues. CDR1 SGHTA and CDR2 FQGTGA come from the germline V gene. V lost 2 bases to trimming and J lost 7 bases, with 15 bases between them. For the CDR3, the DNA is TGTGCCAGCAGCTTAGGGGTGGGTAGGGGAAATGAGCAGTTCTTC. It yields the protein CASSLGVGRGNEQFF.

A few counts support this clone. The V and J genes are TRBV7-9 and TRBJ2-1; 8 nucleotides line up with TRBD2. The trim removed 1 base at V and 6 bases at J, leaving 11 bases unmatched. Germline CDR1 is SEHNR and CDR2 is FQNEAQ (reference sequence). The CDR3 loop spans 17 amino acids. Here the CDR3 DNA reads TGTGCCAGCAGCTTAGTATCGAGGTCCCGGGGGGGCAATGAGCAGTTCTTC. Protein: CASSLVSRSRGGNEQFF.

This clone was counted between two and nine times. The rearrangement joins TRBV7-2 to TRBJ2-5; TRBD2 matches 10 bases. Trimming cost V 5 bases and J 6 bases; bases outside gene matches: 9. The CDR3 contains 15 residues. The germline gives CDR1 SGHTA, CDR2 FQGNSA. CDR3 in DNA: TGTGCCAGCAGCACCCCTAGCGGGAGCCGGAAGACCCAGTACTTC. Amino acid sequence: CASSTPSGSRKTQYF.

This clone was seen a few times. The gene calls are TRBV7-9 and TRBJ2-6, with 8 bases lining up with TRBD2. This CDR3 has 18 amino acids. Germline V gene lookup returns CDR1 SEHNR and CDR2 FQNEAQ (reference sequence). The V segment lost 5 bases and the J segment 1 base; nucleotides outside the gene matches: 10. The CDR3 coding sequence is TGTGCCAGCAGCCCACGAGCGGGAGATTGGTCTGGGGCCAACGTCCTGACTTTC. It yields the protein CASSPRAGDWSGANVLTF.

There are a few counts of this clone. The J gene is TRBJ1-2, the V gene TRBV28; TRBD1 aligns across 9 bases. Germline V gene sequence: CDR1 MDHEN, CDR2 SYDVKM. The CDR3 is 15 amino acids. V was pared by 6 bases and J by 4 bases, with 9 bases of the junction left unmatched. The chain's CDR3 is CASRLRDRVAYGYTF. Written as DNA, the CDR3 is TGTGCCAGCAGACTCCGGGACAGGGTGGCCTATGGCTACACCTTC.

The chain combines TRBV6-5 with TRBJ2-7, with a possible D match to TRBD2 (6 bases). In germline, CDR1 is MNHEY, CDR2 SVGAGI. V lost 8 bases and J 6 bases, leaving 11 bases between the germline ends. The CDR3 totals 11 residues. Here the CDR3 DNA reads TGTGCCAGCTCGACGGGAGCCGAGCAGTACTTC. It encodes CASSTGAEQYF.

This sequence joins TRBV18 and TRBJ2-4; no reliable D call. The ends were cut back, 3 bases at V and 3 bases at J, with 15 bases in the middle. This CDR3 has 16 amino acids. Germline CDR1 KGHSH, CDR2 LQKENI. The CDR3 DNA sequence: TGTGCCAGCTCACCCACCAATCGGGCCGGCAAAAACATTCAGTACTTC. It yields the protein CASSPTNRAGKNIQYF.